Listed below are T cell receptor beta chains from one sample, sequenced in a study of beta chain features in type 1 diabetes. Here immunoSEQ multiplex PCR was the method, and the copy in TCRdb shows in-frame clones only, minus some. The sample contains about 170,000 clones, less than 9.5% of which appear only once. The sample was central memory CD4+ T cells from blood. These receptors originate from a woman between 40 and 55 years old with type 1 diabetes. Each CDR3 is given with its conserved first and last residue. The D gene is left open where the match is weak. Part of the rows lack a size; the others show once, few, many or a class for expanded clones.

TRBD2,few,TRBJ2-7,TRBV14,TGTGCCAGCAGCCAAGGGACTAGCGGTCCCTACGAGCAGTACTTC,CASSQGTSGPYEQYF
-,-,TRBJ1-3,TRBV7-9,TGTGCCAGCAGTCCCTTCAGCTCTGGAAACACCATATATTTT,CASSPFSSGNTIYF
TRBD1,few,TRBJ2-7,TRBV28,TGTGCCAGCAGTTCCGACAGGGTCGAGCAGTACTTC,CASSSDRVEQYF
TRBD1,-,TRBJ2-5,TRBV30,TGTGCCTGGAGTGTACTGGACAGGTCGGGCCACTTC,CAWSVLDRSGHF
TRBD1,few,TRBJ1-5,TRBV2,TGTGCCAGCAGTGACAGGGGGAGATATCAGCCCCAGCATTTT,CASSDRGRYQPQHF
-,-,TRBJ1-5,TRBV25-1,TGTGCCAGCAGTGGGCAGGTCAATCAGCCCCAGCATTTT,CASSGQVNQPQHF
TRBD2,-,TRBJ2-1,TRBV19,TGTGCCAGTGGGACTAGCGGGATCGGCAATGAGCAGTTCTTC,CASGTSGIGNEQFF
-,-,TRBJ1-2,TRBV28,TGTGCCAGCAGTTTACCCCGACAGTCAGGGGCTTATGGCTACACCTTC,CASSLPRQSGAYGYTF
-,few,TRBJ2-7,TRBV18,TGTGCCAGCTCACCACCGTATAGGGGCTACGAGCAGTACTTC,CASSPPYRGYEQYF
-,-,TRBJ1-1,TRBV30,TGTGCCTGGAGTGCGAGGGGGGAAGCTTTCTTT,CAWSARGEAFF
TRBD1,few,TRBJ2-2,TRBV18,TGTGCCAGCTCGCCCGACAGGGGCACCGGGGAGCTGTTTTTT,CASSPDRGTGELFF
-,few,TRBJ2-2,TRBV27,TGTGCCAGCAGTCCATACACCGGGGAGCTGTTTTTT,CASSPYTGELFF
-,-,TRBJ2-2,TRBV6-5,TGTGCCAGCAGTTATAAGCCGTCGAACACCGGGGAGCTGTTTTTT,CASSYKPSNTGELFF
TRBD1,few,TRBJ2-5,TRBV29-1,TGCAGCGTTGAAGACAGGACAGGGGGCGGAGAGACCCAGTACTTC,CSVEDRTGGGETQYF
-,-,TRBJ2-1,TRBV7-3,TGTGCCAGCAGTTCAACAGGGAGCAATGAGCAGTTCTTC,CASSSTGSNEQFF
TRBD1,few,TRBJ2-3,TRBV7-2,TGTGCCAGCAGCTTAGGACAGGGGGCAGATACGCAGTATTTT,CASSLGQGADTQYF
-,-,TRBJ1-5,TRBV18,TGTGCCAGCTCACAAGCAGGGGTAGCCAATCAGCCCCAGCATTTT,CASSQAGVANQPQHF
TRBD2,-,TRBJ2-7,TRBV5-1,TGCGCCAGCAGCACAACACTAGCGGGAGCCGGAGAGCAGTACTTC,CASSTTLAGAGEQYF
TRBD1,few,TRBJ1-5,TRBV19,TGTGCCAGTATGGGACAGGGTGCTCAGCCCCAGCATTTT,CASMGQGAQPQHF
TRBD2,-,TRBJ2-3,TRBV4-2,TGTGCCAGCAGCCAAGTGGGGGCTAGCGGGGCCTCCACAGATACGCAGTATTTT,CASSQVGASGASTDTQYF
-,-,TRBJ2-4,TRBV7-2,TGCGCCAGCAGCTTAACGGGGAGAGTTCAGTACTTC,CASSLTGRVQYF
TRBD2,few,TRBJ2-7,TRBV28,TGTGCCACCGGCGGGGGAGGGTTCTACGAGCAGTACTTC,CATGGGGFYEQYF
TRBD1,-,TRBJ1-2,TRBV9,TGTGCCAGCAGCGGCCTCGTACAGGGGGCAGGCTACACCTTC,CASSGLVQGAGYTF
-,few,TRBJ1-4,TRBV5-4,TGTGCCAGCAGCTTGGCATGGGGCCAACCGGGGGCAACTAATGAAAAACTGTTTTTT,CASSLAWGQPGATNEKLFF
TRBD1,few,TRBJ1-1,TRBV11-2,TGTGCCAGCAGCTTAGAGGGACAGGCGAACACTGAAGCTTTCTTT,CASSLEGQANTEAFF
-,-,TRBJ2-1,TRBV27,TGTGCCAGCAGTTTAAAGCGGCTTAGCTCCTACAATGAGCAGTTCTTC,CASSLKRLSSYNEQFF
-,-,TRBJ1-1,TRBV27,TGTGCCAGCAGTTTAAAAAGACCTGGTCAGGGAAACACTGAAGCTTTCTTT,CASSLKRPGQGNTEAFF
-,-,TRBJ2-7,TRBV7-9,TGTGCCAGCAGCTTAGAGGTGGGGCTCTACGAGCAGTACTTC,CASSLEVGLYEQYF
TRBD2,-,TRBJ2-1,TRBV19,TGTGCCAGTAGTATCATCGGACTAGCGGGAGGGCCGGGGGTGGACAATGAGCAGTTCTTC,CASSIIGLAGGPGVDNEQFF
-,few,TRBJ2-5,TRBV28,TGTGCCAGCAGCCTTGGGCCGGAGGTTCGACAAGAGACCCAGTACTTC,CASSLGPEVRQETQYF
TRBD1,-,TRBJ2-7,TRBV10-3,TGTGCCATCAGTAGACAGGGATCCTACGAGCAGTACTTC,CAISRQGSYEQYF
TRBD1,few,TRBJ1-2,TRBV5-4,TGTGCCAGCAGCTACATGACAGGGGAGTATGGCTACACCTTC,CASSYMTGEYGYTF
-,few,TRBJ1-1,TRBV7-9,TGTGCCAGCAGCTTAGATCAGGGCACTGAAGCTTTCTTT,CASSLDQGTEAFF
-,-,TRBJ2-7,TRBV5-1,TGCGCCAGCAGCTTGGGGGGACAACCTCGGGAGCAGTACTTC,CASSLGGQPREQYF
-,few,TRBJ1-5,TRBV5-1,TGCGCCAGCAGCTTGGCGGGGGATCAGCCCCAGCATTTT,CASSLAGDQPQHF
TRBD1,few,TRBJ1-1,TRBV9,TGTGCCAGCAGCGTAGGCCTGCCAGGGGGGAATGGTGCTGCTTTCTTT,CASSVGLPGGNGAAFF
-,few,TRBJ2-6,TRBV6-1,TGTGCCAGCGGTCCGGGGACTGGGGCCAACGTCCTGACTTTC,CASGPGTGANVLTF
-,few,TRBJ2-5,TRBV7-3,TGTGCCAGCAGCTTACTTGTGCAAGAGACCCAGTACTTC,CASSLLVQETQYF
-,few,TRBJ1-2,TRBV29-1,TGCAGCCTAGAGAATAACTATGGCTACACCTTC,CSLENNYGYTF
TRBD1,-,TRBJ2-3,TRBV28,TGTGCCAGCAACTATCGGACAGGACGGTCCACAGATACGCAGTATTTT,CASNYRTGRSTDTQYF
-,few,TRBJ1-1,TRBV7-2,TGTGCCAGCAGCGTGACAGCTATGAACACTGAAGCTTTCTTT,CASSVTAMNTEAFF
TRBD1,-,TRBJ1-2,TRBV18,TGTGCCAGCTCACCAGGGACAGGGCACTATGGCTACACCTTC,CASSPGTGHYGYTF
TRBD2,few,TRBJ2-3,TRBV4-2,TGTGCCAGCAGCCCCGGGGGGGCAAGGGATACGCAGTATTTT,CASSPGGARDTQYF